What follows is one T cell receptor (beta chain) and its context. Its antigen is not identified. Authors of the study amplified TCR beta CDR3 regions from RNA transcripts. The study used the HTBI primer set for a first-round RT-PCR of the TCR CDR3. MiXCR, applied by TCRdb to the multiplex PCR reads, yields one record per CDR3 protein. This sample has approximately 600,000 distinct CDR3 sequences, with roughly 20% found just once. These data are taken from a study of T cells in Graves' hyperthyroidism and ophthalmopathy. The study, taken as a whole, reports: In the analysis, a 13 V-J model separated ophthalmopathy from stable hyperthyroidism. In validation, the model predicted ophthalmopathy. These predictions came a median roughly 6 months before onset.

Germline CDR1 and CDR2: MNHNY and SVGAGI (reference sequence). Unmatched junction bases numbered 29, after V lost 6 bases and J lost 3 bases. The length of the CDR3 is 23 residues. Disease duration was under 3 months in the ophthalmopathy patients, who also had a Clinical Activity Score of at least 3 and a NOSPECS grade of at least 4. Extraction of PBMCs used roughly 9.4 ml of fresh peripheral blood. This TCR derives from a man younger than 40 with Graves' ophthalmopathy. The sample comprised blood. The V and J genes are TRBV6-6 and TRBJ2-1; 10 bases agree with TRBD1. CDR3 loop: CASRPTGTGVIREGSEGYNEQFF. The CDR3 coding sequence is TGTGCCAGCAGGCCCACCGGGACAGGGGTTATCCGGGAGGGGTCAGAAGGCTACAATGAGCAGTTCTTC.